This TCR beta chain was captured by sequencing in a study of OX40 agonist ivuxolimab in advanced cancers. In the study overall: Enrollees could have had prior anti-PD-1, anti-PD-L1 or anti-CTLA-4 therapy, which over 35% had received.

This clone has a handful of counts. What it binds is not known. Whole-study findings and limits: At doses 0.1 to 3.0 mg/kg, CD4+ and CD8+ clones expanded.

The germline V gene has CDR1 MNHEY and CDR2 SMNVEV (reference sequence). V lost 3 bases to trimming and J lost 9 bases, with 15 bases between them. This CDR3 contains 14 residues. Data came from immunoSEQ multiplex PCR; TCRdb stores just in-frame clones and leaves some out. The table includes 65,000 or so clones, 80% to 95% detected once. The sample here was CD4+ or CD8+ T cells sorted from blood, taken in a trial of the OX40 agonist ivuxolimab. This sequence joins TRBV27 and TRBJ2-1, with TRBD1 as a possible D gene (5 bases). The TCR sequence derives from an adult with an advanced solid tumor such as melanoma, head and neck, liver or kidney cancer. The CDR3 spells CASSFSQGQTEQFF. DNA for the CDR3: TGTGCCAGCAGTTTTTCCCAGGGTCAGACTGAGCAGTTCTTC.